The clone carrying this T cell receptor beta chain has more than one count but fewer than ten. Antigen unknown. These data come from a study of blood T cells in healthy people across ages. Study at large: When template switching was applied, about one barcoded beta molecule was captured per two T cells.

A sample-barcoded 5' primer and a J-beta primer mix were used in a second PCR of roughly 6 to 11 cycles. A single record per CDR3 protein comes from TCRdb applying MiXCR to the 5' RACE reads. The table shows 600,000 to 1,000,000 distinct CDR3 sequences, with roughly 64% occurring only once. The V end was cut by 5 bases, the J end by 11 bases, with 16 bases between. Looked up from germline, CDR1 is SGHTA and CDR2 is FQGNSA. The CDR3 consists of 12 residues. Study-level findings and limits: Relative to aged donors, long-lived donors carried more naive CD4+ cells and displayed higher diversity. A conclusive naive versus antigen-experienced comparison was prevented by the unsorted PBMCs.

The specimen sequenced was blood. This receptor was taken from a man younger than 40 in good health. The chain employs TRBV7-2 and TRBJ2-7; possible D gene TRBD2, 5 bases. The CDR3 bases are TGTGCCAGCAGCCCGACAAGAGGGCGGAAGTACTTC. This encodes CASSPTRGRKYF.